The next 28 T cell receptor beta chains were all read from a single sample in a study of tumor-infiltrating lymphocytes in primary liver carcinoma. Total RNA amounting to 500 ng was the source from which TCR beta cDNA was made with a constant-region primer. Sequencing libraries for TCR beta derived from three nested multiplex PCR rounds that used slightly modified ARM-PCR. Researchers ran the first two PCR rounds for roughly 10 cycles each with TRBV1-TRBV30 forward primers and a C-beta reverse primer. TCRdb reprocessed the multiplex PCR reads with MiXCR, giving one entry per CDR3 protein. The sample gives 310,000 or so distinct CDR3 sequences, around three fifths of which show up once; approximately 15% is in the top ten. Researchers drew blood RNA from unsorted whole blood and extracted germline DNA as well. The sequencing sample was made of peripheral blood. These TCRs come from a young woman with primary liver carcinoma and hepatitis B virus infection.

This clonotype was picked up a small number of times. The rearrangement joins TRBV11-2 to TRBJ2-1; D unclear. Per the germline V gene, CDR1 is SGHAT and CDR2 is FQNNGV. This CDR3 region has 11 residues. The ends were cut back, 2 bases at V and 8 bases at J, with 4 bases in the middle. The CDR3 here is CASSLIYEQFF. The CDR3 coding sequence is TGTGCCAGCAGCTTAATCTATGAGCAGTTCTTC.

Of note for this clonotype: The junction shows a germline mismatch at one end, possibly a read error. This chain uses TRBV11-3 with TRBJ1-1; 7 bases are shared with TRBD1. Germline assignment: CDR1 SGHNT and CDR2 YENEEA. The CDR3 is made up of 17 amino acids. The CDR3 here is CASSSHRQGKETTETFF. The CDR3 DNA reads TGTGCCAGCAGCTCTCACCGACAGGGAAAGGAGACCACTGAAACTTTCTTT.

This clonotype was seen a handful of times. V usage is TRBV28 and J usage is TRBJ1-6; 10 bases map to TRBD1. This CDR3 is 14 amino acids long. V shed 4 bases, J shed 7 bases, and the junction held 1 base outside the gene matches. Germline V gives CDR1 MDHEN, CDR2 SYDVKM. CDR3 region: CASSWDRGNSPLHF. In DNA form, the CDR3 reads TGTGCCAGCAGTTGGGACAGGGGAAATTCACCCCTCCACTTT.

Concerning this clonotype: A read error may be the cause here, since a much bigger clone is one base away. The chain combines TRBV4-2 with TRBJ1-6; perhaps TRBD1 as D (5 bases). Germline lookup yields CDR1 LGHNA and CDR2 YNFKEQ. This CDR3 has 15 residues. Trimming pared 4 bases from V and 8 bases from J, leaving 15 bases between. The CDR3 region has the DNA TGTGCCAGCAGCCGAGGGGACGGGGAGGATTCACCCCTCCACTTT. It encodes CASSRGDGEDSPLHF.

This chain joins TRBV29-1 and TRBJ1-4, with 8 positions matching TRBD1. CDR1 and CDR2 from the germline V gene are SQVTM and ANQGSEA. The length of the CDR3 is 13 residues. Germline trimming cut 6 bases from V and 8 bases from J; bases unmatched to any gene: 8. As DNA, the CDR3 is TGCAGCGTGAAGACAGGGGTGGAGGAAAAACTGTTTTTT. Its protein product is CSVKTGVEEKLFF.

The chain combines TRBV5-5 with TRBJ2-7; 11 nucleotides match TRBD2. This CDR3 is 15 amino acids long. The V and J ends lost 1 base and 3 bases, in that order; junction bases with no gene match: 3. The germline V gene encodes CDR1 SGHKS and CDR2 YYEKEE (reference sequence). This chain's CDR3 is CASSLTLAGGYEQYF. The CDR3, as DNA: TGTGCCAGCAGCTTGACTCTAGCGGGAGGCTACGAGCAGTACTTC.

The rearrangement joins TRBV12-3 or TRBV12-4 to TRBJ1-1; weak D call: TRBD1 (6 bases). Trimming cost V 9 bases and J 0 bases, with 17 bases left between them. CDR3 size: 15 residues. The CDR3 reads CARSPRTALNTEAFF. The DNA of the CDR3 is TGTGCCAGAAGTCCTCGGACAGCATTGAACACTGAAGCTTTCTTT.

On this clonotype itself: The conserved closing phenylalanine or tryptophan is absent in this CDR3, likely reflecting a read error. The chain carries TRBV29-1 and TRBJ2-1, with 10 bases lining up with TRBD2. The germline CDR1 and CDR2 sequences are SQVTM and ANQGSEA. The J segment lost 9 bases and the V segment lost 6 bases, leaving 14 bases of the junction unmatched. The CDR3 runs to 15 residues. The chain's CDR3 is CSVEQRLAGWGEQFL. For the CDR3, the DNA is TGCAGCGTAGAACAAAGACTAGCGGGCTGGGGTGAGCAGTTCCTC.

This chain joins TRBV10-3 and TRBJ2-7, with D perhaps TRBD2 (5 bases). This CDR3 is built from 13 residues. The V gene's germline CDR1 is ENHRY and CDR2 SYGVKD. The V and J ends lost 0 bases and 6 bases respectively, with 9 bases between them. The CDR3 nucleotides are TGTGCCATCAGTGAGTCGATGGGGAGCGAGCAGTACTTC. This translates into CAISESMGSEQYF.

This clonotype occurred many times. This chain connects TRBV12-3 or TRBV12-4 to TRBJ2-4; D not resolved. The V end was cut by 3 bases, the J end by 2 bases, with 8 bases between. The CDR3 extends over 14 amino acids. CDR3 protein: CASSFGLTKNIQYF. CDR3 DNA sequence: TGTGCCAGCAGTTTTGGGTTGACCAAAAACATTCAGTACTTC.

A note on this clonotype: This clone may be a read error of a much larger clone one base away. The chain is built from TRBV29-1 and TRBJ1-2; 7 bases map to TRBD1. CDR3 length: 14 amino acids. Trimming cost V 8 bases and J 0 bases; bases outside gene matches: 9. Germline values: CDR1 SQVTM, CDR2 ANQGSEA. This CDR3 is CSIRGDSTNYGYTF. The CDR3 nucleotides read TGCAGCATTAGGGGGGACAGTACTAACTATGGCTACACCTTC.

A word on this clonotype: The junction differs from germline at one of its ends, possibly a read error. This chain links TRBV28 with TRBJ2-7; TRBD1 aligns across 8 bases. Germline CDR1 and CDR2: MDHEN and SYDVKM. This CDR3 contains 11 residues. CDR3 in amino acids: CASSRGDRTDF. CDR3 DNA: TGTGCCAGCAGCCGCGGGGACAGGACGGACTTC. Variable domain in full (rest from reference TRBV28 and TRBJ2-7): DVKVTQSSRYLVKRTGEKVFLECVQDMDHENMFWYRQDPGLGLRLIYFSYDVKMKEKGDIPEGYSVSREKKERFSLILESASTNQTSMYLCASSRGDRTDFGPGTRLTVT.

Regarding this clonotype: This may stem from a read error, because a much larger clone lies one nucleotide away. The chain recombines TRBV29-1 with TRBJ1-2; D is ambiguous. This CDR3 spans 10 amino acids. Germline V gene lookup returns CDR1 SQVTM and CDR2 ANQGSEA. CDR3 region: CSALSDGYIF. DNA for the CDR3: TGCAGCGCCCTCAGCGATGGCTACATCTTC.

The rearrangement uses TRBV29-1 and TRBJ2-5, with TRBD1 matching over 8 bases. The CDR3 has 16 amino acids. Germline CDR1 SQVTM, CDR2 ANQGSEA. After removal of 7 bases from V and 5 bases from J, the junction contained 18 bases not matched to a gene. CDR3 nucleotide sequence: TGCAGCGCGACAGGGGAGATGAGTTCCGTGGTGGAGACCCAGTACTTC. This codes for CSATGEMSSVVETQYF.

This chain connects TRBV29-1 to TRBJ2-7; D possibly corresponds to TRBD1 (6 bases). Germline V gene lookup returns CDR1 SQVTM and CDR2 ANQGSEA. Trimming pared 4 bases from V and 2 bases from J, leaving 12 bases between. This CDR3 region has 13 residues. The CDR3, as DNA: TGCAGCGTTGTAGACAGGAATCCCTACGAGCAGTACTTC. It yields the protein CSVVDRNPYEQYF.

For this clonotype: Given a much more abundant clone one base away, this may be a read error. This chain uses TRBV29-1 with TRBJ2-3; D perhaps matches TRBD1 (6 bases). CDR1 and CDR2 (germline): SQVTM, ANQGSEA. This CDR3 has 11 residues. In DNA, the CDR3 is TGCAGCGGGGGACAAGACGATATGCAGTATTTT. Its translation is CSGGQDDMQYF.

The J gene is TRBJ1-6, the V gene TRBV6-6; D is perhaps TRBD1 (5 bases). V lost 4 bases and J 9 bases, leaving 16 bases between the germline ends. The CDR3 has 15 amino acids. Per the germline V gene, CDR1 is MNHNY and CDR2 is SVGAGI (reference sequence). This CDR3 is CASSLGRDHSSPLHF. In DNA, the CDR3 is TGTGCCAGCAGTTTGGGCAGGGACCATAGTTCACCCCTCCACTTT.

The chain links TRBV14 to TRBJ2-3; D is possibly TRBD1 or TRBD2 (5 bases each). From germline, CDR1 is SGHDN and CDR2 FVKESK. This CDR3 is built from 20 residues. Trimming cost V 2 bases and J 1 base, with 25 bases left between them. CDR3 in amino acids: CASSQKSPVGVWGRTDTQYF. In DNA form, the CDR3 reads TGTGCCAGCAGCCAAAAGTCTCCAGTGGGAGTTTGGGGCCGCACAGATACGCAGTATTTT.

This clonotype was seen many times. The chain uses TRBV5-6 and TRBJ2-1, with 9 bases aligning to TRBD2. V lost 4 bases, J lost 2 bases, and 1 base stayed unmatched. The CDR3 consists of 14 residues. Germline assignment: CDR1 SGHDT and CDR2 YYEEEE. This CDR3 is CASSRLAAYNEQFF. The CDR3 DNA reads TGTGCCAGCAGCAGACTAGCGGCCTACAATGAGCAGTTCTTC. Drawing the rest from reference TRBV5-6 and TRBJ2-1, the complete variable domain is DAGVTQSPTHLIKTRGQQVTLRCSPKSGHDTVSWYQQALGQGPQFIFQYYEEEERQRGNFPDRFSGHQFPNYSSELNVNALLLGDSALYLCASSRLAAYNEQFFGPGTRLTVL.

This rearrangement joins TRBV29-1 to TRBJ1-2, with TRBD1 matching 8 bases. This CDR3 contains 12 residues. Per germline, CDR1 SQVTM and CDR2 ANQGSEA. V was pared by 5 bases and J by 5 bases, with 4 bases of the junction left unmatched. The CDR3 region has the DNA TGCAGCGTTAGGGACAGGACTTATGGCTACACCTTC. This translates into CSVRDRTYGYTF.

This clonotype came up many times. The gene calls are TRBV29-1 and TRBJ2-5; TRBD1 matches at 11 bases. There are 15 residues in the CDR3. CDR1 SQVTM and CDR2 ANQGSEA come from the germline V gene. V dropped 3 bases and J dropped 4; count of bases not matched to a gene: 7. CDR3 amino acids: CSVDWPDRGLETQYF. The CDR3 nucleotides are TGCAGCGTTGATTGGCCGGACAGGGGGCTAGAGACCCAGTACTTC.

As to this clonotype: An end of the junction does not agree with germline; a read error may underlie this. The chain couples TRBV7-9 to TRBJ1-2; D gene unclear. In germline, CDR1 is SEHNR, CDR2 FQNEAQ (reference sequence). This CDR3 spans 13 amino acids. The DNA for the CDR3 is TGTGCCAGCAGCTACAGTAACGTGGATGGCCACACCTTC. Translation gives CASSYSNVDGHTF.

V gene TRBV14 combines with J gene TRBJ2-3; no firm D call. CDR1 and CDR2 (germline): SGHDN, FVKESK. Trimming took off 5 bases at V and 2 bases at J, with 8 bases between the two ends. The CDR3 is made up of 13 amino acids. The CDR3 here is CASSTTNTDTQYF. The CDR3 DNA sequence: TGTGCCAGCAGCACCACGAACACAGATACGCAGTATTTT.

This clonotype was counted many times. It is unclear where the CDR3 begins or ends on the DNA, so no DNA is shown, and the CDR3 is as TCRdb lists it. V is TRBV29-1 and J is TRBJ2-3; the D call of TRBD1 is as the table states it, not checked on the DNA. The CDR3 length equals 12 residues, ends included. Germline V gene data show CDR1 as SQVTM and CDR2 as ANQGSEA. Here the CDR3 reads CSVASGTGVEYF.

To note about this clonotype: The junction departs from germline at one end; a sequencing error may be responsible. CDR3 amino acids: CASSSTSSTDTQYF. As DNA, the CDR3 is TGTGCCAGTAGTTCCACCTCTAGCACAGATACGCAGTATTTT. The chain combines TRBV12-3 or TRBV12-4 with TRBJ2-3, with unresolved D. CDR3 size: 14 residues.

As for this clonotype: A much larger clone is a single base away; this may be a read error. The chain joins TRBV4-1 to TRBJ1-3, with D uncertain. The CDR3 sequence is 13 residues long. Germline V CDR1 and CDR2: MGHRA, YSYEKL. CDR3 loop: CASSHPGRALLDF. CDR3 nucleotide sequence: TGCGCCAGCAGCCATCCCGGACGGGCCCTCCTTGATTTT.

Of note for this clonotype: One end of the junction does not line up with germline, which may come from a read error. This chain links TRBV4-2 with TRBJ2-3; D possibly corresponds to TRBD2 (6 bases). CDR1 is LGHNA, CDR2 YNFKEQ, per germline. This CDR3 spans 15 amino acids. Here the CDR3 reads CASSPVGGRTDTHYF. CDR3 sequence (DNA): TGTGCCAGCAGCCCAGTAGGAGGGCGCACAGATACGCACTATTTT.

In the case of this clonotype: Germline and junction disagree at one end, which may indicate a read error. The genes are TRBV11-3 and TRBJ2-2, with a tentative D call TRBD2 (6 bases). The germline gives CDR1 SGHNT, CDR2 YENEEA. The CDR3 is made up of 13 amino acids. The CDR3 sequence: CVSRDFNTVELFF. The CDR3 region has the DNA TGTGTCAGCAGGGACTTCAACACCGTGGAGCTGTTTTTT.